This T cell receptor beta chain was retrieved from a study of T cells in Graves' hyperthyroidism and ophthalmopathy. TCR beta CDR3 regions were amplified from RNA transcripts. Initially, a first-round RT-PCR of the TCR CDR3 employed the HTBI primer set. Each CDR3 protein gets one entry after TCRdb re-called the multiplex PCR reads with MiXCR. The sample has around 300,000 distinct CDR3 sequences, roughly 15% seen once; the top ten hold around 7.9%. This CDR3 contains 14 residues. The germline gives CDR1 KGHSH, CDR2 LQKENI. Trimming shortened V by 3 bases and J by 3 bases, and 11 bases separated the two germline ends. This clonotype has ten or more counts.

This clonotype was sampled from a woman in her 30s with Graves' hyperthyroidism that later progressed to Graves' ophthalmopathy. The chain employs TRBV18 and TRBJ1-2; possibly TRBD1 for D (5 bases). The material sequenced was blood. The CDR3 loop reads CASSPGTEYYGYTF. As DNA, the CDR3 is TGTGCCAGCTCACCGGGGACGGAGTACTATGGCTACACCTTC.